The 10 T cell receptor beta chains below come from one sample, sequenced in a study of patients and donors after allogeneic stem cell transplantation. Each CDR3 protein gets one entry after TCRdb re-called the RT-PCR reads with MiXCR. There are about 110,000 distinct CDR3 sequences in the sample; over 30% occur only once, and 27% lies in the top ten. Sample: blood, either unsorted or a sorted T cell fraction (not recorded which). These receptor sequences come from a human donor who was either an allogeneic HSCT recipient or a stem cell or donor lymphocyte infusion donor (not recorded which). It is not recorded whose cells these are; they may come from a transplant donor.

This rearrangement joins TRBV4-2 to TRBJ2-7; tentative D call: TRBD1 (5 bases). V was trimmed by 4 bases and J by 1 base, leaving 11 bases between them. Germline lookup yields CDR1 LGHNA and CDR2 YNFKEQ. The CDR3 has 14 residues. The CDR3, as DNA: TGTGCCAGCAGCCCCCGGGCAGGGTCCTACGAGCAGTACTTC. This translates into CASSPRAGSYEQYF.

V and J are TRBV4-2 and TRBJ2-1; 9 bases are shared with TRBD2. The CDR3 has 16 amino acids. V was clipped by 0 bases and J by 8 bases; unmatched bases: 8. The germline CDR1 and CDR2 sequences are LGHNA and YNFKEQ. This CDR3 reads CASSQDQVAGEDEQFF. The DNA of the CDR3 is TGTGCCAGCAGCCAAGATCAGGTAGCGGGAGAGGATGAGCAGTTCTTC.

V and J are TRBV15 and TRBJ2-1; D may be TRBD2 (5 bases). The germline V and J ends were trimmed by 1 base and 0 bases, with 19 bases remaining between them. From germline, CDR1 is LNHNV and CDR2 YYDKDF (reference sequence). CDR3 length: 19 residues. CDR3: CATSRVSGLPRSSYNEQFF. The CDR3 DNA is TGTGCCACCAGCAGAGTAAGCGGACTCCCAAGGAGCTCCTACAATGAGCAGTTCTTC.

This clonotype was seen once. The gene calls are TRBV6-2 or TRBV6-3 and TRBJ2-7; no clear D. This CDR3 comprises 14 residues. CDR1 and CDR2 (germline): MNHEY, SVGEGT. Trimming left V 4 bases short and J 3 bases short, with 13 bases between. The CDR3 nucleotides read TGTGCCAGCAGTTTCCCAGAGAGCCTCTACGAGCAGTACTTC. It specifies CASSFPESLYEQYF.

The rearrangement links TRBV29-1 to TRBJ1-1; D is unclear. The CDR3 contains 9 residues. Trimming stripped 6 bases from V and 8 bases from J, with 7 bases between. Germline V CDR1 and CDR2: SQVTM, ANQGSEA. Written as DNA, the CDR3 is TGCAGCGTAGGGCCCGAAGCTTTCTTT. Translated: CSVGPEAFF.

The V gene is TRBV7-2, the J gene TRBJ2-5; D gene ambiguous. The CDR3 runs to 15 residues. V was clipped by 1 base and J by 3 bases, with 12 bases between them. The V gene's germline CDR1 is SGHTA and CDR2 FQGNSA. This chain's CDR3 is CASSLGLISKETQYF. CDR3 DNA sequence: TGTGCCAGCAGCTTAGGCCTTATATCCAAAGAGACCCAGTACTTC.

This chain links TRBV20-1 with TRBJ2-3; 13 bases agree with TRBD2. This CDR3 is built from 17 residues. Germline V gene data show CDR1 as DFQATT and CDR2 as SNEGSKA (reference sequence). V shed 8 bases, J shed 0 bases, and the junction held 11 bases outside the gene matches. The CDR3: CSPAGLAGWNSTDTQYF. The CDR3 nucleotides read TGCAGTCCGGCGGGACTAGCGGGATGGAACAGCACAGATACGCAGTATTTT.

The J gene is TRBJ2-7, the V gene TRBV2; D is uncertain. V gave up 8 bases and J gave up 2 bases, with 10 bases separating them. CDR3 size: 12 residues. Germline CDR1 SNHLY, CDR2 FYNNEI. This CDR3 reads CASARITYEQYF. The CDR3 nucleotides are TGTGCCAGCGCGAGGATAACCTACGAGCAGTACTTC. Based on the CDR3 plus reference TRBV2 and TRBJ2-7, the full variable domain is EPEVTQTPSHQVTQMGQEVILRCVPISNHLYFYWYRQILGQKVEFLVSFYNNEISEKSEIFDDQFSVERPDGSNFTLKIRSTKLEDSAMYFCASARITYEQYFGPGTRLTVT.

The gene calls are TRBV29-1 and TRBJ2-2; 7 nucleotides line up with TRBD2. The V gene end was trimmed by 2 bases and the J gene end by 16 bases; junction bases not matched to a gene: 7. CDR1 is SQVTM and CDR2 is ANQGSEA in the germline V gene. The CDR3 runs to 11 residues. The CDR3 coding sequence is TGCAGCGTTGAATCCGGGAGGAAGGAGTTTTTT. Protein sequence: CSVESGRKEFF.

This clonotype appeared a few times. The CDR3 DNA follows: TGCAGCGTTGGACAGGGACGCGGCTACACCTTC. Amino acids: CSVGQGRGYTF. The chain carries TRBV29-1 and TRBJ1-2, with 7 positions matching TRBD1. Trimming removed 4 bases from V and 8 bases from J; junction bases left unmatched: 4. CDR3 length: 11 residues. Germline-derived CDR1 and CDR2 are SQVTM and ANQGSEA.